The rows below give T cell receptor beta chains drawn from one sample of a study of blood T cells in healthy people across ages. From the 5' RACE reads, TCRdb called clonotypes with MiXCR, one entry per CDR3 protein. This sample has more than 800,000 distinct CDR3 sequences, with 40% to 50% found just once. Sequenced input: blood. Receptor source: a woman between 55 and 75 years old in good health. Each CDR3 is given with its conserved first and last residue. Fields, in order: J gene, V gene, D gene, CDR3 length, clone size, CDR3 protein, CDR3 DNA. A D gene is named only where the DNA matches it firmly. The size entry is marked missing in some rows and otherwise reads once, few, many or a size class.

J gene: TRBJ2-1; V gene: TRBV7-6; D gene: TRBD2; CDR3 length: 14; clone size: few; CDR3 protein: CASSSSSGSNEQFF; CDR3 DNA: TGTGCCAGCAGCTCGTCCAGCGGGAGTAATGAGCAGTTCTTC
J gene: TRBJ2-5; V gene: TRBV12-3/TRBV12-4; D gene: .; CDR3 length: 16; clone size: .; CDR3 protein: CASSLGSGPYQETQYF; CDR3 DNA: TGTGCCAGCAGTTTGGGTTCTGGTCCGTACCAAGAGACCCAGTACTTC
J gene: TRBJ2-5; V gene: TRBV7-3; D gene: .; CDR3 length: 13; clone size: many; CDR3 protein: CASSLTEKETQYF; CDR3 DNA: TGTGCCAGCAGCCTGACCGAGAAAGAGACCCAGTACTTC
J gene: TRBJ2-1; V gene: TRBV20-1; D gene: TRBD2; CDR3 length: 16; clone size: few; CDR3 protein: CSAREQTSPRYNEQFF; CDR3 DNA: TGCAGTGCTAGAGAGCAGACTAGCCCGCGGTACAATGAGCAGTTCTTC
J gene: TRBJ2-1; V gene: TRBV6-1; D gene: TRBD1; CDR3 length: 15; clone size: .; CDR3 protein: CASSKAGTEYNEQFF; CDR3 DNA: TGTGCCAGCAGCAAAGCCGGGACAGAGTACAATGAGCAGTTCTTC
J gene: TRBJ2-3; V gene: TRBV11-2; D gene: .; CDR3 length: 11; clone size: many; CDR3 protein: CASSAADTQYF; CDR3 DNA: TGTGCCAGCAGTGCTGCAGATACGCAGTATTTT
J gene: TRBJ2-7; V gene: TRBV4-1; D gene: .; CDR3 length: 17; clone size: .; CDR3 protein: CASSAALRTFTSYVQYF; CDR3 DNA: TGCGCCAGCAGCGCCGCTCTTCGGACTTTTACCTCCTACGTGCAGTACTTC
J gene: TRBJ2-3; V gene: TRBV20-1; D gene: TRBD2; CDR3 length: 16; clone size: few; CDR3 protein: CSARDRLAGMTDTQYF; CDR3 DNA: TGCAGTGCTAGGGACAGACTAGCGGGAATGACAGATACGCAGTATTTT
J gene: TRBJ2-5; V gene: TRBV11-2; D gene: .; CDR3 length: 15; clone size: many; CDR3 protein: CASSLSRWGRETQYF; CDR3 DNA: TGTGCCAGCAGCTTATCCCGTTGGGGAAGGGAGACCCAGTACTTC
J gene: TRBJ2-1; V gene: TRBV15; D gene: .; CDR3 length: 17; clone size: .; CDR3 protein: CATRRDLPGASYNEQFF; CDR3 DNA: TGTGCCACCCGCAGAGATCTACCGGGAGCATCCTACAATGAGCAGTTCTTC
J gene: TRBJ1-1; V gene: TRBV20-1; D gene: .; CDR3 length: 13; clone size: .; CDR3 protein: CSADDSLNTEAFF; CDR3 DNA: TGCAGTGCTGACGACAGCTTGAACACTGAAGCTTTCTTT
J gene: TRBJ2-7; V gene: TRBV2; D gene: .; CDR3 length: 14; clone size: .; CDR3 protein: CASRGTSDTYEQYF; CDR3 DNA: TGTGCCAGCAGGGGCACCTCCGATACCTACGAGCAGTACTTC
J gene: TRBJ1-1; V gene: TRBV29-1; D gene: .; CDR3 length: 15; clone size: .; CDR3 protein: CSVENPTGVRTEAFF; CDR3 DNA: TGCAGCGTTGAAAACCCGACAGGAGTTCGCACTGAAGCTTTCTTT
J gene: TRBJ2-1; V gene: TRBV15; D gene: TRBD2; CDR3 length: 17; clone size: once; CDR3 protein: CATSRDYSSGSYNEQFF; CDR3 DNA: TGTGCCACCAGCAGAGATTATTCTAGCGGGTCTTACAATGAGCAGTTCTTC
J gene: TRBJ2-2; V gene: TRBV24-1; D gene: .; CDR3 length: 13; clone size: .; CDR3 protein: CATSVRQFGELFF; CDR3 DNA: TGTGCCACCAGTGTGCGACAGTTCGGGGAGCTGTTTTTT
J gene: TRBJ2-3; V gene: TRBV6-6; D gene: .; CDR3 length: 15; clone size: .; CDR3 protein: CASSYVMASTDTQYF; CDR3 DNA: TGTGCCAGCAGTTACGTCATGGCTAGCACAGATACGCAGTATTTT
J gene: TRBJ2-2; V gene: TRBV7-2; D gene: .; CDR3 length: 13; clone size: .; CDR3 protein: CASSVQRPRELFF; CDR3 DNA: TGTGCCAGCAGCGTCCAGCGCCCCCGGGAGCTGTTTTTT
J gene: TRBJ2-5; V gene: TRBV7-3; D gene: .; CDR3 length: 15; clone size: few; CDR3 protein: CASSLTGVDQETQYF; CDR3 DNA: TGTGCCAGCAGCTTAACGGGAGTGGACCAAGAGACCCAGTACTTC
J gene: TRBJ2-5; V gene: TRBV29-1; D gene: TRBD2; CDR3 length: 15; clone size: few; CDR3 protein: CSVAGLAGVGETQYF; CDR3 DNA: TGCAGCGTCGCGGGACTAGCGGGAGTTGGAGAGACCCAGTACTTC
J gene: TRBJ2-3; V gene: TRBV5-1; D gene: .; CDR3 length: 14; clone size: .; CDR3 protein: CASQRATSTDTQYF; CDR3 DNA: TGCGCCAGCCAGCGGGCGACGAGCACAGATACGCAGTATTTT
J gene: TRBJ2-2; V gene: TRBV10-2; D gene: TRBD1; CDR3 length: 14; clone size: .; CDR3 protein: CASDRGTNTGELFF; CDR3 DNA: TGCGCCAGCGACAGGGGCACGAACACCGGGGAGCTGTTTTTT
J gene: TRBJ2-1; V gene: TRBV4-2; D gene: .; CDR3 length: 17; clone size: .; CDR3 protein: CASSQDQGGSSYNEQFF; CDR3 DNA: TGTGCCAGCAGCCAAGATCAGGGCGGGTCTTCCTACAATGAGCAGTTCTTC
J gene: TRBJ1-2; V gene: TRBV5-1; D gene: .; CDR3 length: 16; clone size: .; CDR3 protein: CASSLALRDIPYGYTF; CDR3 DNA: TGCGCCAGCAGCTTGGCCCTCCGGGACATCCCCTATGGCTACACCTTC
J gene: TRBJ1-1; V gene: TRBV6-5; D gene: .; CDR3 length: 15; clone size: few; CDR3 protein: CASSYSVPRGTEAFF; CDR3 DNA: TGTGCCAGCAGTTACTCGGTTCCAAGGGGGACTGAAGCTTTCTTT
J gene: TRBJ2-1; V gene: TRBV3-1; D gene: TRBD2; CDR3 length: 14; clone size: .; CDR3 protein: CASSQDTASGEQFF; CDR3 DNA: TGTGCCAGCAGCCAAGATACGGCTAGCGGTGAGCAGTTCTTC
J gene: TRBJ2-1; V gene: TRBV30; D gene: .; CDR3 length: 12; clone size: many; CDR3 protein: CAWDGRGNEQFF; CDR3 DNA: TGTGCCTGGGACGGTCGAGGGAATGAGCAGTTCTTC
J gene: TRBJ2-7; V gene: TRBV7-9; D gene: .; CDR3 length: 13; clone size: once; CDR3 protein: CASSFPESEAQYF; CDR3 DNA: TGTGCCAGCAGCTTCCCGGAGTCGGAGGCCCAGTACTTC
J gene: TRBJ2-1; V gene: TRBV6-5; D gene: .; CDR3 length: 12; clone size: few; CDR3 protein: CASSYAGTEQFF; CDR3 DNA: TGTGCCAGCAGTTACGCAGGGACTGAGCAGTTCTTC
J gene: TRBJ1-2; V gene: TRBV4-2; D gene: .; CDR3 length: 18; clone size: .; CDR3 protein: CASSQSGRDGGALYGYTF; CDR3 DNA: TGTGCCAGCAGCCAGTCCGGCCGGGACGGTGGGGCTCTCTATGGCTACACCTTC
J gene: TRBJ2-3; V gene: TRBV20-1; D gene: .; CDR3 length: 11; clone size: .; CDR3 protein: CSALGKDTQYF; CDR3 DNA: TGCAGTGCACTTGGGAAAGATACGCAGTATTTT
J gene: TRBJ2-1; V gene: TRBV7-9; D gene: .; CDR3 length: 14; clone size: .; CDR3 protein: CASSSPQLYNEQFF; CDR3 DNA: TGTGCCAGCAGCTCCCCACAACTCTACAATGAGCAGTTCTTC
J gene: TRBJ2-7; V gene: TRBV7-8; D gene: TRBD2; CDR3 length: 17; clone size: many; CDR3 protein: CASDWGTSGRGSYEQYF; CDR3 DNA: TGTGCCAGCGACTGGGGGACTAGCGGGAGAGGGTCCTACGAGCAGTACTTC
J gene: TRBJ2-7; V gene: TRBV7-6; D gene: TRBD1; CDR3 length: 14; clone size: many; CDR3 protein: CASSSGTDSYEQYF; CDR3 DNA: TGTGCCAGCAGCTCCGGGACAGATTCCTACGAGCAGTACTTC